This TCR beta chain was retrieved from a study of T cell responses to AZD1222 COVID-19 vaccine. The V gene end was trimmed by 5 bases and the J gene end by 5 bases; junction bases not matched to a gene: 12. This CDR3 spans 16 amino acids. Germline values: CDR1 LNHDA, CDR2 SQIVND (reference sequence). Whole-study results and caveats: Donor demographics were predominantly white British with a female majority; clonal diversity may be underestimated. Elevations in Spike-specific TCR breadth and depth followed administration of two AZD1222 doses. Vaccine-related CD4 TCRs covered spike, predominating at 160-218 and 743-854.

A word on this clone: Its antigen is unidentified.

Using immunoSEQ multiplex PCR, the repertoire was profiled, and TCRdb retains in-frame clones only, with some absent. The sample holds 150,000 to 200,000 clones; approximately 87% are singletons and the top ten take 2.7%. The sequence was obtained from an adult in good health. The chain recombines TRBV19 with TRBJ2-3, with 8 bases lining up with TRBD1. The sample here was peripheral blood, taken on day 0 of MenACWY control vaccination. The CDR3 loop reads CASSGGGRGRRDTQYF. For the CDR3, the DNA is TGTGCCAGTAGTGGAGGGGGCAGGGGGCGCCGAGATACGCAGTATTTT.